The clone carrying this TCR beta chain has a single count. What it binds is not known. The data were obtained in a study of T cell responses to AZD1222 COVID-19 vaccine. The study, taken as a whole, reports: Seropositivity was recorded at baseline in only a handful of AZD1222 recipients.

Sequencing used immunoSEQ multiplex PCR; TCRdb keeps in-frame clones, though not all of them. The table records 150,000 or so clones, roughly nine tenths of them present only once. Trimming cost V 0 bases and J 6 bases, with 13 bases left between them. CDR3 length: 15 amino acids. Germline V lookup: CDR1 SGHDN, CDR2 FVKESK. The rearrangement links TRBV14 to TRBJ2-3; D call uncertain. Source: peripheral blood, taken on day 0 of AZD1222 vaccination. The source is an adult in good health. The CDR3 is CASSQDPPDKDTQYF. Here the CDR3 DNA reads TGTGCCAGCAGCCAAGATCCTCCCGATAAGGATACGCAGTATTTT.